Presented here are 19 T cell receptor beta chains from one specimen sequenced in a study of blood T cell repertoires in COVID-19. The table came from immunoSEQ multiplex PCR; TCRdb's copy has only in-frame clones and leaves some out. Here the sample spans some 300,000 clones, about nine tenths being singletons. Material: peripheral blood. The receptors originated from a woman in her thirties who had recovered from COVID-19.

This sequence joins TRBV29-1 and TRBJ2-7, with TRBD1 as a possible D gene (6 bases). Trimming removed 7 bases from V and 3 bases from J, with 19 bases in between. Germline assignment: CDR1 SQVTM and CDR2 ANQGSEA. There are 14 residues in the CDR3. The CDR3 is CSAQSRGGSYEQYF. The CDR3 coding sequence is TGCAGCGCCCAATCCAGGGGCGGAAGCTACGAGCAGTACTTC.

This clone has only one observation. The chain uses TRBV2 and TRBJ2-2, with TRBD2 identical over 13 bases. The CDR3 has 16 amino acids. V trimming: 10 bases; J trimming: 0 bases; junction bases outside the gene matches: 5. The V gene's germline CDR1 is SNHLY and CDR2 FYNNEI. CDR3 sequence reads: CATLTSGGTNTGELFF. For the CDR3, the DNA is TGTGCCACCCTGACTAGCGGGGGGACGAACACCGGGGAGCTGTTTTTT.

CDR3 protein: CASSPRGGRESYGYTF. In DNA form, the CDR3 reads TGTGCCAGCAGTCCCCGGGGGGGGAGGGAGAGCTATGGCTACACCTTC. V usage is TRBV27 and J usage is TRBJ1-2; D may be TRBD1 (5 bases). V lost 5 bases and J 4 bases, leaving 20 bases between the germline ends. The germline CDR1 and CDR2 sequences are MNHEY and SMNVEV (reference sequence). The CDR3 contains 16 residues.

V gene TRBV27 combines with J gene TRBJ1-4; 9 bases map to TRBD1. Germline CDR1 and CDR2: MNHEY and SMNVEV (reference sequence). J gave up 4 bases and V 6 bases, and 6 bases lay outside the gene matches. The CDR3 is 15 residues long. CDR3 amino acids: CASSSNRGLNEKLFF. For the CDR3, the DNA is TGTGCCAGCAGCTCTAACAGGGGGCTTAATGAAAAACTGTTTTTT.

V usage is TRBV5-5 and J usage is TRBJ1-2; D perhaps matches TRBD1 (5 bases). In germline, CDR1 is SGHKS, CDR2 YYEKEE (reference sequence). This CDR3 comprises 14 residues. Trimming took 1 base from V and 3 from J, leaving 10 bases between them. The CDR3, as DNA: TGTGCCAGCAGCTTGAAAGGCAGGGACTATGGCTACACCTTC. It specifies CASSLKGRDYGYTF.

V is TRBV10-3 and J is TRBJ2-7; 7 nucleotides agree with TRBD1. The V gene's germline CDR1 is ENHRY and CDR2 SYGVKD. This CDR3 region has 14 residues. The junction had 9 bases not matched to a gene; V was cut back by 3 bases and J by 7 bases. The CDR3 coding sequence is TGTGCCATCAGTGAACACCTGGACAGGACTGAGCAGTACTTC. This gives the protein CAISEHLDRTEQYF.

In DNA, the CDR3 is TGTGCCAGTGGCCAACCCCAGGGTTACACTGAAGCTTTCTTT. This translates into CASGQPQGYTEAFF. V gene TRBV6-5 combines with J gene TRBJ1-1; a possible D gene is TRBD1 (5 bases). This CDR3 contains 14 residues. Germline CDR1 and CDR2: MNHEY and SVGAGI. V was shortened by 9 bases and J by 3 bases, with 17 bases between the two germline ends.

The gene calls are TRBV28 and TRBJ1-1; no reliable D call. Trimming took off 7 bases at V and 9 bases at J, with 12 bases between the two ends. The CDR3 contains 11 residues. Germline lookup yields CDR1 MDHEN and CDR2 SYDVKM. The CDR3 DNA reads TGTGCCAGCATCGATCGGGTCCAAGCTTTCTTT. Protein: CASIDRVQAFF. The variable domain in full, completed from reference TRBV28 and TRBJ1-1, reads DVKVTQSSRYLVKRTGEKVFLECVQDMDHENMFWYRQDPGLGLRLIYFSYDVKMKEKGDIPEGYSVSREKKERFSLILESASTNQTSMYLCASIDRVQAFFGQGTRLTVV.

J is TRBJ2-6 and V is TRBV18; TRBD1 might be the D (6 bases). This CDR3 has 14 amino acids. V was pared by 3 bases and J by 11 bases, with 14 bases between. Germline V gene lookup returns CDR1 KGHSH and CDR2 LQKENI. Here the CDR3 reads CASSPRDTIDVLTF. CDR3 coding DNA: TGTGCCAGCTCACCTCGGGACACAATCGACGTCCTGACTTTC.

The chain employs TRBV10-2 and TRBJ2-7, with 7 bases that match TRBD2. The V gene's germline CDR1 is WSHSY and CDR2 SAAADI. V dropped 0 bases and J dropped 2; count of bases not matched to a gene: 4. The CDR3 extends over 15 amino acids. The CDR3 nucleotides are TGCGCCAGCAGTGAGTCCCTAGCGGTAACCTACGAGCAGTACTTC. Translating gives CASSESLAVTYEQYF.

The chain recombines TRBV7-3 with TRBJ2-3; 9 bases are shared with TRBD2. The length of the CDR3 is 18 residues. After removal of 5 bases from V and 1 base from J, the junction contained 13 bases not matched to a gene. CDR1 and CDR2 (germline): SGHTA, FQGTGA. In DNA form, the CDR3 reads TGTGCCAGCAGCCAGCGGGCGGTTAGACTAGCGGGCACAGATACGCAGTATTTT. Encoded protein: CASSQRAVRLAGTDTQYF.

The chain joins TRBV5-5 to TRBJ2-1; 10 positions agree with TRBD1. The CDR3 sequence is 17 residues long. Germline CDR1 SGHKS, CDR2 YYEKEE (reference sequence). Trimming removed 1 base from V and 1 base from J; junction bases left unmatched: 5. Here the CDR3 reads CASSLPTGGRSYNEQFF. The DNA for the CDR3 is TGTGCCAGCAGCTTGCCGACAGGGGGCAGATCCTACAATGAGCAGTTCTTC. Using reference TRBV5-5 and TRBJ2-1 for the parts outside the CDR3, the full variable domain is DAGVTQSPTHLIKTRGQQVTLRCSPISGHKSVSWYQQVLGQGPQFIFQYYEKEERGRGNFPDRFSARQFPNYSSELNVNALLLGDSALYLCASSLPTGGRSYNEQFFGPGTRLTVL.

V and J are TRBV4-3 and TRBJ1-1, with D perhaps TRBD1 (6 bases). The germline gives CDR1 LGHNA, CDR2 YSLEER. Trimming stripped 4 bases from V and 2 bases from J, with 11 bases between. This CDR3 is 14 amino acids long. CDR3 in DNA: TGCGCCAGCAGCCCCGCGGGGGCAAACACTGAAGCTTTCTTT. It yields the protein CASSPAGANTEAFF.

The J gene is TRBJ1-5, the V gene TRBV7-9; D unresolved. This CDR3 is built from 12 residues. The ends were cut back, 3 bases at V and 5 bases at J, with 5 bases in the middle. Germline lookup yields CDR1 SEHNR and CDR2 FQNEAQ (reference sequence). The CDR3 coding sequence is TGTGCCAGCAGCTTCGGAGATCAGCCCCAGCATTTT. Translated, it gives CASSFGDQPQHF.

This clone was detected only a few times. The V call is TRBV10-3, the J call TRBJ1-5; D perhaps matches TRBD1 (5 bases). Trimming shortened V by 3 bases and J by 6 bases, and 15 bases separated the two germline ends. There are 15 residues in the CDR3. Germline V CDR1 and CDR2: ENHRY, SYGVKD. DNA of the CDR3: TGTGCCATCAGTGACGGGGGGAGGTTAACTCAGCCCCAGCATTTT. Encoded protein: CAISDGGRLTQPQHF.

The chain employs TRBV5-1 and TRBJ2-3; 12 bases align to TRBD2. The CDR3 spans 16 residues. Per the germline V gene, CDR1 is SGHRS and CDR2 is YFSETQ. Germline trimming cut 2 bases from V and 5 bases from J; bases unmatched to any gene: 6. CDR3 region: CASSLPSGGAEDTQYF. CDR3 nucleotides: TGCGCCAGCAGCTTACCTAGCGGGGGGGCAGAAGATACGCAGTATTTT.

The V gene is TRBV5-1, the J gene TRBJ2-7; 7 positions match TRBD1. The CDR3 sequence is 15 residues long. Losses at the gene ends were 4 bases for V and 6 bases for J; bases not matched to a gene: 13. CDR1 and CDR2 from the germline V gene are SGHRS and YFSETQ. In DNA form, the CDR3 reads TGCGCCAGCAGCCCTACTACAGGGGCGCTTGGCGAGCAGTACTTC. It codes for CASSPTTGALGEQYF.

In this sample, this clone turned up once. This rearrangement joins TRBV4-2 to TRBJ1-5; D is uncertain. Trimming removed 0 bases at V and 3 bases at J, with 6 bases between. The CDR3 extends over 14 amino acids. Germline CDR1 is LGHNA and CDR2 is YNFKEQ. The CDR3 nucleotides read TGTGCCAGCAGCCAAGACCCGTACAATCAGCCCCAGCATTTT. Translation gives CASSQDPYNQPQHF.

This chain connects TRBV18 to TRBJ2-3; 12 positions match TRBD2. The CDR3 contains 16 residues. J gave up 3 bases and V 3 bases, and 4 bases lay outside the gene matches. Germline V lookup: CDR1 KGHSH, CDR2 LQKENI. The DNA of the CDR3 is TGTGCCAGCTCACCGGCGACTAGCGGGGGAACAGATACGCAGTATTTT. Amino acids: CASSPATSGGTDTQYF.